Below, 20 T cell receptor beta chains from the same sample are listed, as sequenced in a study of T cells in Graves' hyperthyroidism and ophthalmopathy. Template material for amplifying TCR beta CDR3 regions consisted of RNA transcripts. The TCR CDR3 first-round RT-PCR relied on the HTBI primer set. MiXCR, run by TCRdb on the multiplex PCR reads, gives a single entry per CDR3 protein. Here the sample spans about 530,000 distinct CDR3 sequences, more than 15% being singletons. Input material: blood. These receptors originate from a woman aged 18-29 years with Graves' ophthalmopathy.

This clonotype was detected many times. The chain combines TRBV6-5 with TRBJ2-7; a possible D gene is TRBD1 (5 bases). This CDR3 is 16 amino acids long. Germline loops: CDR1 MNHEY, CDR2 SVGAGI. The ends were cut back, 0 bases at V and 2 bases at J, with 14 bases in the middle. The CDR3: CASSYSQVQGTYEQYF. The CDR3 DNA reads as TGTGCCAGCAGTTACTCGCAGGTCCAGGGCACCTACGAGCAGTACTTC.

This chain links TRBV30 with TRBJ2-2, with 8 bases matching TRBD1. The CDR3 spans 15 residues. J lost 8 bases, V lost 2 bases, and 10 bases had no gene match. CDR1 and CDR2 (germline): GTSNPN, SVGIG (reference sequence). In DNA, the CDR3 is TGTGCCTGGAGTTCAGGACAGGGAATTTTGGGGGAGCTGTTTTTT. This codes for CAWSSGQGILGELFF.

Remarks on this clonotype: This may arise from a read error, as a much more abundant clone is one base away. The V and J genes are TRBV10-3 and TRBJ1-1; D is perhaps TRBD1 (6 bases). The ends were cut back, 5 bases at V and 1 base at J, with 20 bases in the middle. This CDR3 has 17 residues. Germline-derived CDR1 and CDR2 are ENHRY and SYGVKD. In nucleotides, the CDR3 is TGTGCCATCAGTACCAACCTTGGGGGGCGGCGGAACACTGAAGCTTTCTTT. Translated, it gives CAISTNLGGRRNTEAFF.

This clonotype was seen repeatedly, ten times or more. Written as DNA, the CDR3 is TGTGCCAGCAGTTTCCCTCCGACAGGGTCGAACACTGAAGCTTTCTTT. This gives the protein CASSFPPTGSNTEAFF. This chain uses TRBV28 with TRBJ1-1, with 7 bases lining up with TRBD1. Trimming removed 3 bases from V and 1 base from J; junction bases left unmatched: 8. Germline V lookup: CDR1 MDHEN, CDR2 SYDVKM. The CDR3 extends over 16 amino acids.

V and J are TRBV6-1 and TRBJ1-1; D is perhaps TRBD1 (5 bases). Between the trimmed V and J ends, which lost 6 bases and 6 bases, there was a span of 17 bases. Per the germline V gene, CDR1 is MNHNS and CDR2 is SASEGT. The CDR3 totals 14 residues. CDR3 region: CASSRTGGIAEAFF. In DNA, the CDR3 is TGTGCCAGCAGCCGGACTGGGGGTATCGCTGAAGCTTTCTTT.

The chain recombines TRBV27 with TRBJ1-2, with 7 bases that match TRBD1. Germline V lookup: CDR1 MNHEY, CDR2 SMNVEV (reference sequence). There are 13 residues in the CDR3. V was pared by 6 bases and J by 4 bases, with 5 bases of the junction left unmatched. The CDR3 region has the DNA TGTGCCAGCAGGCAGACAGGGTTCTATGGCTACACCTTC. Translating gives CASRQTGFYGYTF.

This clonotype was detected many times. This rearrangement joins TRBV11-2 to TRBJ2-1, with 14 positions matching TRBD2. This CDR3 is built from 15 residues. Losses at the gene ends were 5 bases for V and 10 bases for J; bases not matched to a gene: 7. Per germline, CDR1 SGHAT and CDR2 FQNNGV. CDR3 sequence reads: CASSLGLAGVGEQFF. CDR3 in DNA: TGTGCCAGCAGCCTGGGACTAGCGGGAGTGGGGGAGCAGTTCTTC.

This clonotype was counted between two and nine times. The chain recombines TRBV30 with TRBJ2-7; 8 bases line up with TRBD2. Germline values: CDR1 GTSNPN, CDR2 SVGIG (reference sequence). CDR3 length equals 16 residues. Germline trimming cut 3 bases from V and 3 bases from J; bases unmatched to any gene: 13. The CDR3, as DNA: TGTGCCTGGAGGGGTCAGGGGACTAGAGATCACTACGAGCAGTACTTC. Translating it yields CAWRGQGTRDHYEQYF.

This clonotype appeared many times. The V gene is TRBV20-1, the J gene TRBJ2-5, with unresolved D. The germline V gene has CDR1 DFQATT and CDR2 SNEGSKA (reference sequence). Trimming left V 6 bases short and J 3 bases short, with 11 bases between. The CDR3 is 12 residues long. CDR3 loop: CSATSREETQYF. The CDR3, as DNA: TGCAGTGCAACGAGTAGAGAAGAGACCCAGTACTTC.

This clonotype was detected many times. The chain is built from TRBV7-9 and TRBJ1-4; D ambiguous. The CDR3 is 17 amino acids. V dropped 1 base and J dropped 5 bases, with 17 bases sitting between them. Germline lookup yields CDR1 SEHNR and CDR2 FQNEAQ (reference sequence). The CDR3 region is CASSLGFVDGWNEKLFF. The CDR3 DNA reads TGTGCCAGCAGCTTAGGATTTGTGGACGGATGGAATGAAAAACTGTTTTTT.

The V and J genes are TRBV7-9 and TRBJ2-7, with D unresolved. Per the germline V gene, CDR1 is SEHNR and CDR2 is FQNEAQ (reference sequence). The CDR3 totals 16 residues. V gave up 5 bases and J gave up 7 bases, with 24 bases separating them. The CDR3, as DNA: TGTGCCAGCAGCCCCTCCACCGGGCCCGGCGCGGCTGAGCAGTACTTC. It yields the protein CASSPSTGPGAAEQYF.

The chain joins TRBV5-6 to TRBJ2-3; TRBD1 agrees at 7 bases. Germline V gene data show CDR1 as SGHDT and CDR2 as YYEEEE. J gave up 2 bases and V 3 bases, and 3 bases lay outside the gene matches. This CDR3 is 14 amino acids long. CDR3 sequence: CASSSGQDTDTQYF. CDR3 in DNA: TGTGCCAGCAGCTCCGGACAGGACACAGATACGCAGTATTTT.

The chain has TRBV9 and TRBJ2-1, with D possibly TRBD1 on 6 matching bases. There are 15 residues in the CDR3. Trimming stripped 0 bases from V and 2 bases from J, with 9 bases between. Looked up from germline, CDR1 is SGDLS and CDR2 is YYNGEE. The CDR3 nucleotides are TGTGCCAGCAGCGTAGTCAGGGGTCCCTACAATGAGCAGTTCTTC. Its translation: CASSVVRGPYNEQFF.

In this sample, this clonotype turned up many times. CDR3 bases: TGTGCCAGCAGAGCATCCTATGGCTACACCTTC. This codes for CASRASYGYTF. This chain uses TRBV27 with TRBJ1-2; no clear D gene. Deletions cut 6 bases from V and 4 bases from J, with 6 bases between. In germline, CDR1 is MNHEY, CDR2 SMNVEV (reference sequence). The CDR3 is 11 amino acids.

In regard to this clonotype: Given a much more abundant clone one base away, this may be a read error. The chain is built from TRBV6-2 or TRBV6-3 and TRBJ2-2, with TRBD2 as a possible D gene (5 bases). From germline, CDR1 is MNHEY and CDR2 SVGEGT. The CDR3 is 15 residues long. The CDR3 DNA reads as TGTGCCAGCAGTTACTATCCGGCGAACACCGGGGAGCTGTCTTTT. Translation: CASSYYPANTGELSF.

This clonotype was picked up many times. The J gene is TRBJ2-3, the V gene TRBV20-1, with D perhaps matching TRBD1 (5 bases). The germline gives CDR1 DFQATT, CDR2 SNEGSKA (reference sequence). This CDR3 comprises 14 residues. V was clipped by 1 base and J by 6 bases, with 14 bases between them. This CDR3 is CSARGARVFDTQYF. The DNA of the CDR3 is TGCAGTGCTAGAGGGGCCAGGGTATTCGATACGCAGTATTTT.

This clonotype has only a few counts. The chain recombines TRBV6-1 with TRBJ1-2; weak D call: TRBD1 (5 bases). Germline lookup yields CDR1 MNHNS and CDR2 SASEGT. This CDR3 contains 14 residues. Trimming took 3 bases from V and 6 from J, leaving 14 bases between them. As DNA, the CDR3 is TGTGCCAGCAGTGACCGGGGGGAAGGAGATGGCTACACCTTC. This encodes CASSDRGEGDGYTF.

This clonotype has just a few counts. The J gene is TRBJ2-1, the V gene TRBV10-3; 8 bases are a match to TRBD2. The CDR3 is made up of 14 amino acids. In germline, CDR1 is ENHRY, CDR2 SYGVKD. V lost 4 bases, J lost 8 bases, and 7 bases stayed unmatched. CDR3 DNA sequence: TGTGCCATCAGTGGGCAGCGGGAGTTTCATGAGCAGTTCTTC. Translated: CAISGQREFHEQFF.

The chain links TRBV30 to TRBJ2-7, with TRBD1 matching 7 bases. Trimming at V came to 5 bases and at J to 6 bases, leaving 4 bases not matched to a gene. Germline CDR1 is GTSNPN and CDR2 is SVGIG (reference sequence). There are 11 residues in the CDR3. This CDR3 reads CAWQDRAEQYF. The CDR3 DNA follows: TGTGCCTGGCAAGACAGGGCCGAGCAGTACTTC.

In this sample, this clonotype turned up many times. The CDR3 nucleotides read TGCAGTGCTAGCGGGGGTGAGCAGTTCTTC. It codes for CSASGGEQFF. This chain links TRBV20-1 with TRBJ2-1, with D perhaps TRBD2 (6 bases). There are 10 residues in the CDR3. Trimming shortened V by 3 bases and J by 9 bases, and 6 bases separated the two germline ends. Germline loops: CDR1 DFQATT, CDR2 SNEGSKA (reference sequence).